This paragraph reports one TCR beta chain. The record originates from a study of OX40 agonist ivuxolimab in advanced cancers. Data came from immunoSEQ multiplex PCR; TCRdb stores just in-frame clones and leaves some out. The data hold about 46,000 clones, with around 86% observed a single time. The CDR3 covers 14 residues. With 9 bases removed from V and 8 bases from J, the gap between germline ends came to 22 bases. Germline CDR1 is MNHEY and CDR2 is SMNVEV (reference sequence). The sequence derives from an adult with an advanced solid tumor such as melanoma, head and neck, liver or kidney cancer. Material: CD4+ or CD8+ T cells sorted from blood, obtained in a trial of the OX40 agonist ivuxolimab. V gene TRBV27 combines with J gene TRBJ1-2; D is ambiguous. The CDR3 sequence: CASKPLIHNSGYTF. CDR3 nucleotide sequence: TGTGCCAGTAAACCTCTTATCCACAATTCGGGCTACACCTTC.